These 7 T cell receptor beta chains came from one sample sequenced in a study of OX40 agonist ivuxolimab in advanced cancers. Assay: immunoSEQ multiplex PCR; the TCRdb copy retains only in-frame clones and omits some. Here the sample spans 65,000 to 85,000 clones, around 90% being singletons. The material sequenced was CD4+ or CD8+ T cells sorted from blood, taken in a trial of the OX40 agonist ivuxolimab. Receptors were obtained from an adult with an advanced solid tumor such as melanoma, head and neck, liver or kidney cancer.

V usage is TRBV7-2 and J usage is TRBJ2-5; no firm D call. This CDR3 contains 13 residues. V gave up 0 bases and J gave up 6 bases, with 8 bases separating them. Germline CDR1 reads SGHTA; CDR2 reads FQGNSA. The CDR3 DNA sequence: TGTGCCAGCAGCTTAGCCGGGCAAAAGACCCAGTACTTC. This gives the protein CASSLAGQKTQYF. Supplemented by reference TRBV7-2 and TRBJ2-5, the full variable domain reads GAGVSQSPSNKVTEKGKDVELRCDPISGHTALYWYRQSLGQGLEFLIYFQGNSAPDKSGLPSDRFSAERTGGSVSTLTIQRTQQEDSAVYLCASSLAGQKTQYFGPGTRLLVL.

This chain joins TRBV27 and TRBJ1-6; D gene ambiguous. V lost 2 bases and J lost 10, with 12 bases in between. Germline lookup yields CDR1 MNHEY and CDR2 SMNVEV (reference sequence). This CDR3 has 14 amino acids. This CDR3 reads CASSLVGINSPLHF. CDR3 nucleotides: TGTGCCAGCAGTTTAGTCGGGATCAACTCACCCCTCCACTTT.

This chain connects TRBV5-5 to TRBJ1-5; tentative D call: TRBD1 (6 bases). The CDR3 is 17 amino acids. Trimming removed 0 bases at V and 2 bases at J, with 15 bases between. The germline CDR1 and CDR2 sequences are SGHKS and YYEKEE (reference sequence). CDR3 region: CASSLDLGGQGNQPQHF. In DNA form, the CDR3 reads TGTGCCAGCAGCTTGGATTTGGGGGGCCAGGGCAATCAGCCCCAGCATTTT. The full variable domain, with the rest looked up from reference TRBV5-5 and TRBJ1-5, is DAGVTQSPTHLIKTRGQQVTLRCSPISGHKSVSWYQQVLGQGPQFIFQYYEKEERGRGNFPDRFSARQFPNYSSELNVNALLLGDSALYLCASSLDLGGQGNQPQHFGDGTRLSIL.

The rearrangement links TRBV28 to TRBJ2-4; possible D gene TRBD1, 8 bases. Germline values: CDR1 MDHEN, CDR2 SYDVKM. The length of the CDR3 is 12 residues. CDR3 sequence: CATTGGGNIQYF. The CDR3 nucleotides are TGTGCTACTACAGGGGGAGGGAACATTCAGTACTTC.

The chain joins TRBV18 to TRBJ2-5; no clear D gene. Deletions cut 10 bases from V and 3 bases from J, with 9 bases between. From germline, CDR1 is KGHSH and CDR2 LQKENI. CDR3 length: 11 residues. CDR3 bases: TGTGCCACCGCCTCCAAAGAGACCCAGTACTTC. Translating it yields CATASKETQYF.

The genes are TRBV15 and TRBJ1-2; tentative D call: TRBD1 (6 bases). Looked up from germline, CDR1 is LNHNV and CDR2 is YYDKDF (reference sequence). The CDR3 runs 15 residues. V was clipped by 0 bases and J by 7 bases, with 15 bases between them. CDR3 loop: CATSREGGPRGGYTF. CDR3 in DNA: TGTGCCACCAGCAGAGAAGGGGGACCACGGGGTGGCTACACCTTC.

The V and J genes are TRBV30 and TRBJ2-5; D remains ambiguous. From germline, CDR1 is GTSNPN and CDR2 SVGIG (reference sequence). V was clipped by 2 bases and J by 2 bases, with 9 bases between them. This CDR3 has 13 residues. CDR3: CAWSRRIQETQYF. The CDR3 nucleotides are TGTGCCTGGAGTCGTCGAATTCAAGAGACCCAGTACTTC.